The 15 T cell receptor beta chains in this list originate from one sample, sequenced in a study of blood T cell repertoires in COVID-19. This table comes from immunoSEQ multiplex PCR, and its TCRdb copy is limited to in-frame clones, with some not included. Of approximately 220,000 clones listed, more than 80% were seen once; the top ten hold over 1%. The sequencing sample was made of PBMCs or T cells enriched from blood (not recorded which). These TCRs come from a man under 40 who had recovered from COVID-19.

V usage is TRBV19 and J usage is TRBJ2-6; 8 bases line up with TRBD1. CDR1 LNHDA and CDR2 SQIVND come from the germline V gene (reference sequence). The CDR3 spans 16 residues. The junction had 7 bases not matched to a gene; V was cut back by 7 bases and J by 2 bases. The CDR3 here is CASNDRGRAGANVLTF. As DNA, the CDR3 is TGTGCCAGTAATGACAGGGGTAGGGCTGGGGCCAACGTCCTGACTTTC. Variable domain in full (rest from reference TRBV19 and TRBJ2-6): DGGITQSPKYLFRKEGQNVTLSCEQNLNHDAMYWYRQDPGQGLRLIYYSQIVNDFQKGDIAEGYSVSREKKESFPLTVTSAQKNPTAFYLCASNDRGRAGANVLTFGAGSRLTVL.

The chain recombines TRBV4-3 with TRBJ1-3; 8 bases align to TRBD1. CDR1 is LGHNA, CDR2 YSLEER, per germline. The CDR3 length is 14 residues. V trimming: 2 bases; J trimming: 4 bases; junction bases outside the gene matches: 1. The CDR3 here is CASSQQGAGNTIYF. The CDR3 DNA reads TGCGCCAGCAGCCAACAGGGGGCCGGAAACACCATATATTTT.

The CDR3 spells CASSERGGEYEQFF. CDR3 in DNA: TGTGCCAGCAGTGAACGCGGGGGGGAATATGAGCAGTTCTTC. The rearrangement links TRBV6-1 to TRBJ2-1, with 9 bases identical to TRBD2. This CDR3 has 14 amino acids. Germline CDR1 and CDR2: MNHNS and SASEGT. Trimming cost V 2 bases and J 8 bases; bases outside gene matches: 4.

This chain joins TRBV6-5 and TRBJ1-1; D is perhaps TRBD1 (5 bases). The germline V and J ends were trimmed by 8 bases and 0 bases, with 13 bases remaining between them. The CDR3 contains 14 residues. Germline CDR1 reads MNHEY; CDR2 reads SVGAGI. The CDR3 reads CASRRGPVNTEAFF. CDR3 nucleotide sequence: TGTGCCAGCCGGAGGGGCCCTGTGAACACTGAAGCTTTCTTT.

The V gene is TRBV2, the J gene TRBJ1-1, with TRBD1 as a possible D gene (6 bases). Germline CDR1 SNHLY, CDR2 FYNNEI. V was trimmed by 4 bases and J by 5 bases, leaving 11 bases between them. This CDR3 has 13 amino acids. The CDR3 sequence: CASSGGRGTEAFF. The DNA of the CDR3 is TGTGCCAGCAGTGGGGGCAGGGGTACTGAAGCTTTCTTT. Based on the CDR3 plus reference TRBV2 and TRBJ1-1, the full variable domain is EPEVTQTPSHQVTQMGQEVILRCVPISNHLYFYWYRQILGQKVEFLVSFYNNEISEKSEIFDDQFSVERPDGSNFTLKIRSTKLEDSAMYFCASSGGRGTEAFFGQGTRLTVV.

In DNA, the CDR3 is TGTGCCACCTCAGTGGCCTACGAGCAGTACTTC. Translating it yields CATSVAYEQYF. The genes are TRBV12-3 or TRBV12-4 and TRBJ2-7; D unclear. Trimming took 10 bases from V and 2 from J, leaving 9 bases between them. The length of the CDR3 is 11 residues.

This clone was seen just once. The V call is TRBV5-4, the J call TRBJ1-2; no definite D call. Germline V gene data show CDR1 as SGHNT and CDR2 as YYREEE (reference sequence). The germline V and J ends were trimmed by 3 bases and 7 bases, with 16 bases remaining between them. The CDR3 contains 14 residues. Written as DNA, the CDR3 is TGTGCCAGCAGCTCCACGCAGGTTTCCCCTGGCTACACCTTC. Its translation: CASSSTQVSPGYTF.

This rearrangement joins TRBV9 to TRBJ2-2; 9 nucleotides match TRBD1. Germline V gives CDR1 SGDLS, CDR2 YYNGEE. Trimming at V came to 2 bases and at J to 7 bases, leaving 9 bases not matched to a gene. The CDR3 has 16 amino acids. DNA for the CDR3: TGTGCCAGCAGCGTCGCCACAGGGGGCGCAGGCGGGGAGCTGTTTTTT. Translated: CASSVATGGAGGELFF.

This clone was detected once. The V gene is TRBV7-2, the J gene TRBJ1-2, with 11 bases lining up with TRBD1. Germline-derived CDR1 and CDR2 are SGHTA and FQGNSA. V was pared by 5 bases and J by 8 bases, with 10 bases of the junction left unmatched. The CDR3 is 15 amino acids. The CDR3, as DNA: TGTGCCAGCAGCACTCGGACAGGGGGCGCCGAAGGCTACACCTTC. Protein: CASSTRTGGAEGYTF.

This chain connects TRBV19 to TRBJ1-6; D not resolved. V shed 4 bases and J shed 7 bases, with 8 bases lying between them. Per germline, CDR1 LNHDA and CDR2 SQIVND (reference sequence). CDR3 length equals 13 residues. The CDR3 DNA reads as TGTGCCAGTAGTACACAACTAAATTCACCCCTCCACTTT. It is translated as CASSTQLNSPLHF.

This clone is a singleton in its sample. The chain recombines TRBV19 with TRBJ2-1; TRBD1 aligns across 7 bases. The germline V gene encodes CDR1 LNHDA and CDR2 SQIVND (reference sequence). The V gene end was trimmed by 6 bases and the J gene end by 6 bases; junction bases not matched to a gene: 8. The CDR3 length is 14 residues. In DNA, the CDR3 is TGTGCCAGTAGGAACCGACAGGGAAGCAATGAGCAGTTCTTC. Its protein product is CASRNRQGSNEQFF.

The rearrangement links TRBV7-9 to TRBJ1-5, with D tentatively TRBD1 (6 bases). This CDR3 has 16 amino acids. CDR1 and CDR2 (germline): SEHNR, FQNEAQ (reference sequence). V was clipped by 1 base and J by 3 bases, with 13 bases between them. CDR3 sequence (DNA): TGTGCCAGCAGCTTAGGGGTTGGGGGCCCCAATCAGCCCCAGCATTTT. Its translation is CASSLGVGGPNQPQHF.

The rearrangement uses TRBV18 and TRBJ2-1, with D possibly matching TRBD2 (5 bases). Germline CDR1 is KGHSH and CDR2 is LQKENI. This CDR3 contains 12 residues. V shed 3 bases and J shed 12 bases, with 12 bases lying between them. The CDR3 DNA sequence: TGTGCCAGCTCACCTCGGAGCAGCGGGCAGTTCTTC. This codes for CASSPRSSGQFF.

The genes are TRBV7-9 and TRBJ1-4; the D is unclear. The germline V and J ends were trimmed by 5 bases and 5 bases, with 15 bases remaining between them. Germline V gives CDR1 SEHNR, CDR2 FQNEAQ (reference sequence). This CDR3 comprises 15 residues. As DNA, the CDR3 is TGTGCCAGCAGCCCACGCGAGGGAGGGAATGAAAAACTGTTTTTT. Its translation is CASSPREGGNEKLFF.

This clone was counted only a few times. This chain uses TRBV11-2 with TRBJ2-2; 11 bases match TRBD2. Looked up from germline, CDR1 is SGHAT and CDR2 is FQNNGV. CDR3 length: 15 amino acids. V lost 7 bases to trimming and J lost 4 bases; unmatched junction nucleotides: 5. The CDR3 DNA reads TGTGCCAGCAATAGCGGGGGGGCGAGCACCGGGGAGCTGTTTTTT. Amino acid sequence: CASNSGGASTGELFF. The full variable domain, rest sourced from reference TRBV11-2 and TRBJ2-2, is EAGVAQSPRYKIIEKRQSVAFWCNPISGHATLYWYQQILGQGPKLLIQFQNNGVVDDSQLPKDRFSAERLKGVDSTLKIQPAKLEDSAVYLCASNSGGASTGELFFGEGSRLTVL.